The 25 T cell receptor beta chains in this list originate from one sample, sequenced in a study of blood T cell repertoires in COVID-19. The assay was immunoSEQ multiplex PCR, and TCRdb's table has in-frame clones only and misses some. The sample gives over 200,000 clones, about 90% of which show up once; 1.9% is in the top ten. Sequencing was carried out using peripheral blood. The receptors were gathered from a man between 40 and 49 years old with active or convalescent COVID-19.

This clone showed up just once. The chain joins TRBV30 to TRBJ1-4; D perhaps matches TRBD1 (6 bases). This CDR3 region has 13 residues. Germline V gives CDR1 GTSNPN, CDR2 SVGIG (reference sequence). V gave up 0 bases and J gave up 6 bases, with 8 bases separating them. CDR3 sequence: CAWSVWGHEKLFF. In nucleotides, the CDR3 is TGTGCCTGGAGTGTCTGGGGGCATGAAAAACTGTTTTTT.

The CDR3: CASSVGTTSSGNTIYF. The CDR3 DNA is TGTGCCAGCAGCGTAGGGACTACCAGCTCTGGAAACACCATATATTTT. The chain recombines TRBV7-9 with TRBJ1-3; a possible D gene is TRBD1 (5 bases). The CDR3 spans 16 residues. V dropped 5 bases and J dropped 0 bases, with 14 bases sitting between them. CDR1 and CDR2 from the germline V gene are SEHNR and FQNEAQ (reference sequence).

The chain carries TRBV7-9 and TRBJ1-5; D is perhaps TRBD1 (5 bases). The germline gives CDR1 SEHNR, CDR2 FQNEAQ (reference sequence). This CDR3 has 15 residues. The V end lost 5 bases, the J end lost 11 bases, and 22 bases lay between the germline ends. CDR3 in amino acids: CASSNQASGGVTQHF. The CDR3 coding sequence is TGTGCCAGCAGCAACCAGGCAAGCGGGGGGGTGACCCAGCATTTT.

The V gene is TRBV18, the J gene TRBJ2-4, with 9 bases aligning to TRBD1. Germline values: CDR1 KGHSH, CDR2 LQKENI. J gave up 8 bases and V 3 bases, and 8 bases lay outside the gene matches. The CDR3 runs 15 residues. CDR3 region: CASSPSGQGLDIQYF. The CDR3 coding sequence is TGTGCCAGCTCACCCTCGGGACAGGGCTTGGACATTCAGTACTTC.

The J gene is TRBJ1-2, the V gene TRBV6-5; no clear D gene. Germline assignment: CDR1 MNHEY and CDR2 SVGAGI. The CDR3 has 13 amino acids. V lost 6 bases and J 4 bases, leaving 12 bases between the germline ends. DNA for the CDR3: TGTGCCAGCAGCCCCCGGGAGGTCTATGGCTACACCTTC. It yields the protein CASSPREVYGYTF.

The rearrangement uses TRBV27 and TRBJ1-6; the D gene is possibly TRBD1 (6 bases). V shed 2 bases and J shed 6 bases, with 17 bases lying between them. CDR3 length: 17 residues. Germline-derived CDR1 and CDR2 are MNHEY and SMNVEV (reference sequence). CDR3 DNA sequence: TGTGCCAGCAGTTTAGCCGGCCGTGGGACAAGTAATTCACCCCTCCACTTT. It codes for CASSLAGRGTSNSPLHF.

This chain links TRBV7-3 with TRBJ2-1; 15 bases are a match to TRBD2. V dropped 4 bases and J dropped 7; count of bases not matched to a gene: 8. Germline loops: CDR1 SGHTA, CDR2 FQGTGA. The CDR3 sequence is 17 residues long. The CDR3: CASSSDGLAGGANEQFF. CDR3 DNA: TGTGCCAGCAGCTCCGATGGACTAGCGGGAGGGGCGAATGAGCAGTTCTTC.

The V call is TRBV4-1, the J call TRBJ2-1; 9 nucleotides align to TRBD2. The CDR3 sequence is 18 residues long. CDR1 MGHRA and CDR2 YSYEKL come from the germline V gene. The V gene end was trimmed by 1 base and the J gene end by 0 bases; junction bases not matched to a gene: 7. CDR3 coding DNA: TGCGCCAGCAGCCAAGCAAGCGGGAGGCAAAGCTCCTACAATGAGCAGTTCTTC. Protein: CASSQASGRQSSYNEQFF.

J is TRBJ1-5 and V is TRBV4-2, with D unresolved. Per germline, CDR1 LGHNA and CDR2 YNFKEQ. There are 17 residues in the CDR3. V was shortened by 0 bases and J by 2 bases, with 14 bases between the two germline ends. CDR3 DNA sequence: TGTGCCAGCAGCCAAGATAGAAGGGTGAGGGGCAATCAGCCCCAGCATTTT. Protein: CASSQDRRVRGNQPQHF.

V gene TRBV4-1 combines with J gene TRBJ1-1; no firm D call. V was pared by 7 bases and J by 1 base, with 4 bases between. This CDR3 comprises 11 residues. Germline V gene lookup returns CDR1 MGHRA and CDR2 YSYEKL. The CDR3 bases are TGCGCCAGCAACGGGAACACTGAAGCTTTCTTT. Translation gives CASNGNTEAFF.

The chain has TRBV2 and TRBJ1-2; 7 bases fit TRBD1. The CDR3 contains 13 residues. Per the germline V gene, CDR1 is SNHLY and CDR2 is FYNNEI. V lost 6 bases and J lost 7; bases outside the gene matches: 8. The DNA of the CDR3 is TGTGCCAGCAGGGGGGGACAGATCAGTGGCTACACCTTC. Translation gives CASRGGQISGYTF.

The J gene is TRBJ2-7, the V gene TRBV5-6, with 8 bases aligning to TRBD1. Germline V gene lookup returns CDR1 SGHDT and CDR2 YYEEEE. With 4 bases clipped from V and 0 bases from J, the junction kept 6 bases outside the gene matches. The CDR3 extends over 15 amino acids. CDR3 sequence reads: CASSRQDRDSYEQYF. The DNA of the CDR3 is TGTGCCAGCAGCCGTCAGGACAGGGACTCCTACGAGCAGTACTTC.

The chain recombines TRBV6-5 with TRBJ2-5, with a weak D call TRBD1 (5 bases). Germline CDR1 reads MNHEY; CDR2 reads SVGAGI. The CDR3 runs 16 residues. V shed 4 bases and J shed 5 bases, with 20 bases lying between them. The CDR3 spells CASSSGTGIPGETQYF. CDR3 nucleotide sequence: TGTGCCAGCAGTTCTGGTACAGGCATTCCCGGCGAGACCCAGTACTTC.

This clone was counted a few times. The chain carries TRBV7-3 and TRBJ2-3; 9 bases are shared with TRBD2. The V gene end was trimmed by 3 bases and the J gene end by 5 bases; junction bases not matched to a gene: 6. CDR3 length: 15 amino acids. Germline lookup yields CDR1 SGHTA and CDR2 FQGTGA. Written as DNA, the CDR3 is TGTGCCAGCAGCTTTAGCGGGAGTGAGGGAGATACGCAGTATTTT. Amino acid sequence: CASSFSGSEGDTQYF.

The CDR3 sequence: CASRRPGLDSPLHF. CDR3 coding DNA: TGCGCCAGCCGACGGCCGGGGTTGGATTCACCCCTCCACTTT. V is TRBV5-1 and J is TRBJ1-6; unclear D gene. Deletions cut 7 bases from V and 8 bases from J, with 16 bases between. This CDR3 has 14 amino acids. Looked up from germline, CDR1 is SGHRS and CDR2 is YFSETQ. The full variable domain, completed using reference TRBV5-1 and TRBJ1-6, is KAGVTQTPRYLIKTRGQQVTLSCSPISGHRSVSWYQQTPGQGLQFLFEYFSETQRNKGNFPGRFSGRQFSNSRSEMNVSTLELGDSALYLCASRRPGLDSPLHFGNGTRLTVT.

CDR3 nucleotides: TGCGCCAGCAGCTTGTCAGGGAACGGGTCCTACGAGCAGTACTTC. It translates to CASSLSGNGSYEQYF. The gene calls are TRBV5-1 and TRBJ2-7, with D maybe TRBD1 (5 bases). The germline CDR1 and CDR2 sequences are SGHRS and YFSETQ. V lost 1 base to trimming and J lost 1 base, with 12 bases between them. CDR3 size: 15 residues. The full variable domain, completed using reference TRBV5-1 and TRBJ2-7, is KAGVTQTPRYLIKTRGQQVTLSCSPISGHRSVSWYQQTPGQGLQFLFEYFSETQRNKGNFPGRFSGRQFSNSRSEMNVSTLELGDSALYLCASSLSGNGSYEQYFGPGTRLTVT.

The chain links TRBV5-5 to TRBJ2-1; D is possibly TRBD1 (6 bases). V was cut by 4 bases and J by 9 bases, with 23 bases left in between. The CDR3 spans 16 residues. The germline CDR1 and CDR2 sequences are SGHKS and YYEKEE (reference sequence). The CDR3 region has the DNA TGTGCCAGCAGCGCGTCCGGGCCCGCGTTACAGGGTGAGCAGTTCTTC. Translation gives CASSASGPALQGEQFF.

This chain links TRBV19 with TRBJ1-5, with TRBD1 as a possible D gene (5 bases). The CDR3 spans 16 residues. The germline gives CDR1 LNHDA, CDR2 SQIVND (reference sequence). Deletions cut 7 bases from V and 0 bases from J, with 16 bases between. Here the CDR3 reads CASTPGGEFSNQPQHF. As DNA, the CDR3 is TGTGCCAGTACCCCCGGAGGGGAGTTTAGCAATCAGCCCCAGCATTTT.

V and J are TRBV14 and TRBJ1-6; 10 nucleotides align to TRBD1. The CDR3 sequence is 19 residues long. The V segment lost 0 bases and the J segment 7 bases; nucleotides outside the gene matches: 12. The germline V gene encodes CDR1 SGHDN and CDR2 FVKESK. CDR3 DNA sequence: TGTGCCAGCAGCCAAGAGAGGGTCCGGGACAGGGGCGTCAATTCACCCCTCCACTTT. Amino acids: CASSQERVRDRGVNSPLHF.

This chain connects TRBV2 to TRBJ2-3; tentatively, D is TRBD1 (6 bases). CDR3 length: 11 residues. Germline V gives CDR1 SNHLY, CDR2 FYNNEI. V was clipped by 9 bases and J by 6 bases, with 10 bases between them. The CDR3 DNA reads TGTGCCAGAAGACAGGACGATACGCAGTATTTT. This codes for CARRQDDTQYF.

The V call is TRBV6-2 or TRBV6-3, the J call TRBJ2-7; D may be TRBD2 (6 bases). The CDR3 has 12 residues. Germline V gene lookup returns CDR1 MNHEY and CDR2 SVGEGT. The V end was cut by 5 bases, the J end by 6 bases, with 11 bases between. The chain's CDR3 is CASSPRLGEQYF. CDR3 nucleotides: TGTGCCAGCAGTCCCCGACTAGGCGAGCAGTACTTC.

This clone was detected only a few times. V gene TRBV5-1 combines with J gene TRBJ1-1; 9 nucleotides line up with TRBD1. Germline loops: CDR1 SGHRS, CDR2 YFSETQ. The CDR3 runs to 15 residues. The V and J ends lost 4 bases and 1 base, in that order; junction bases with no gene match: 5. CDR3 residues: CASSPGDRANTEAFF. The CDR3 nucleotides are TGCGCCAGCAGCCCGGGGGACAGGGCGAACACTGAAGCTTTCTTT.

V gene TRBV29-1 combines with J gene TRBJ2-6; D uncertain. Germline V lookup: CDR1 SQVTM, CDR2 ANQGSEA. The CDR3 runs to 15 residues. V lost 2 bases and J 1 base, leaving 9 bases between the germline ends. The chain's CDR3 is CSVESAGSGANVLTF. CDR3 coding DNA: TGCAGCGTTGAAAGTGCAGGATCTGGGGCCAACGTCCTGACTTTC.

V gene TRBV7-6 combines with J gene TRBJ1-2; D is uncertain. V was trimmed by 0 bases and J by 7 bases, leaving 12 bases between them. From germline, CDR1 is SGHVS and CDR2 FNYEAQ. This CDR3 has 14 amino acids. This CDR3 is CASSLASDELGYTF. CDR3 sequence (DNA): TGTGCCAGCAGCTTAGCTAGTGATGAACTTGGCTACACCTTC.

As DNA, the CDR3 is TGTGCCAGCAGTGAAACAGGGGGGGAAGGCTACACCTTC. The encoded protein is CASSETGGEGYTF. The rearrangement joins TRBV6-1 to TRBJ1-2, with 8 bases identical to TRBD1. The V segment lost 2 bases and the J segment 8 bases; nucleotides outside the gene matches: 4. CDR3 size: 13 residues. Germline CDR1 reads MNHNS; CDR2 reads SASEGT.